This record covers a single TCR beta chain. Its antigen is not known. This record comes from a study of Ad26.COV2.S vaccination and SARS-CoV-2 variants. About the study: It was the COV1001 Ad26.COV2.S trial arm that included the donor. The vaccine Ad26.COV2.S was put into the muscle once, or twice with 56 days between. Findings of the study overall: Similar non-spike TCR breadth was observed in recipients of vaccine and of placebo.

Treatment: roughly 20 received Ad26.COV2.S at low or high dose, single or two shots; about 5 received placebo; per-sample allocation not given. After the first vaccine or placebo injection, samples were drawn on day 63. Ad26 vector vaccine expressed Wuhan-strain SARS-CoV-2 spike. The repertoire was sequenced with immunoSEQ multiplex PCR; TCRdb's copy has only in-frame clones and lacks some. This sample carries hundreds of thousands of clones, around 89% of them seen once, and the ten largest clones take approximately 1.5%. Germline V gives CDR1 WSHSY, CDR2 SAAADI. Trimming shortened V by 6 bases and J by 4 bases, and 12 bases separated the two germline ends. The CDR3 runs 13 residues.

This chain uses TRBV10-2 with TRBJ1-2, with D maybe TRBD1 (5 bases). The starting material was peripheral blood, obtained in a trial of Ad26.COV2.S vaccine versus placebo. This TCR was recovered from a person aged 18-65 years who received the Ad26.COV2.S COVID-19 vaccine or a placebo. The CDR3 region has the DNA TGCGCCAGCAGCCCAGGGCAGGTCTATGGCTACACCTTC. It specifies CASSPGQVYGYTF.